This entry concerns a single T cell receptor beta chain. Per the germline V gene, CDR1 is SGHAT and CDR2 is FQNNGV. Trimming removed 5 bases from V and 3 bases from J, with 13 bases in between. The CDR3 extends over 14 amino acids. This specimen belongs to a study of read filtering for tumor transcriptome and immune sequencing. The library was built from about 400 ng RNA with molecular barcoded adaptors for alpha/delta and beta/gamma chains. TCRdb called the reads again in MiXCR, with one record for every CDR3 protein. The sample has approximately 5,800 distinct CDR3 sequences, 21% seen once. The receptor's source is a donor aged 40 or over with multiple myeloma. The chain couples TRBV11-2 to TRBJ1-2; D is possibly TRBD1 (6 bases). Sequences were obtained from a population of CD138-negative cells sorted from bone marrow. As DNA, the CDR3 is TGTGCCAGCAGCCCGGCGAGGGGGTACTATGGCTACACCTTC. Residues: CASSPARGYYGYTF.